This T cell receptor beta chain is from a study of a mutant IDH1 vaccine in newly diagnosed glioma. TCRdb's copy holds only in-frame clones and misses some; the assay was immunoSEQ multiplex PCR. The table records over 55,000 clones, about 89% of them present only once. Time point here: week 11, during vaccination. Each dose delivered 300 ug of mutant IDH1 20-mer peptide subcutaneously with imiquimod. The CDR3 loop spans 15 amino acids. Germline V gives CDR1 MNHEY, CDR2 SVGAGI. Trimming stripped 0 bases from V and 1 base from J, with 9 bases between. As to this clone: The antigen remains unidentified.

This sample comprised PBMCs, obtained from a glioma patient whose treatment included an IDH1 peptide vaccine. The sequence was obtained from a man in his forties with glioma. The rearrangement links TRBV6-5 to TRBJ1-1; perhaps TRBD1 as D (5 bases). The CDR3 loop is CASSYSGVWNTEAFF. CDR3 sequence (DNA): TGTGCCAGCAGTTACTCAGGGGTCTGGAACACTGAAGCTTTCTTT.